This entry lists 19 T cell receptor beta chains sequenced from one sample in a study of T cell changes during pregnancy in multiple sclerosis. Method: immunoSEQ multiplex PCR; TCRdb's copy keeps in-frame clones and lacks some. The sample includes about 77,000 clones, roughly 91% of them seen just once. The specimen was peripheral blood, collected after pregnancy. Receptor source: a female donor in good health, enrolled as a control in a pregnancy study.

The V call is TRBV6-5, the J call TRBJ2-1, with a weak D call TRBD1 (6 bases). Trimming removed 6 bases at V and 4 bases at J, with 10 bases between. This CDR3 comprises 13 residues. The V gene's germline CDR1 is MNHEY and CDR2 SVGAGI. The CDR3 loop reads CASRPDSYNEQFF. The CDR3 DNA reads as TGTGCCAGCAGACCGGACAGTTACAATGAGCAGTTCTTC.

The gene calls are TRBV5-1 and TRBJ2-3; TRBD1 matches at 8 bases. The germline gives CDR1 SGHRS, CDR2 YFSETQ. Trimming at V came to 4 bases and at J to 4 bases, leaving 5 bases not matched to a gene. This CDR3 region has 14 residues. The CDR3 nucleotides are TGCGCCAGCAGCCCCGGACAGGGTTCAGATACGCAGTATTTT. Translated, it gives CASSPGQGSDTQYF.

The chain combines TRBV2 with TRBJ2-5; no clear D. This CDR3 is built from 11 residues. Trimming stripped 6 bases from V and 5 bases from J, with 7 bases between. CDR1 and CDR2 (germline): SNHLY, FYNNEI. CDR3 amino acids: CASSHKETQYF. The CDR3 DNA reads TGTGCCAGCAGCCACAAGGAGACCCAGTACTTC.

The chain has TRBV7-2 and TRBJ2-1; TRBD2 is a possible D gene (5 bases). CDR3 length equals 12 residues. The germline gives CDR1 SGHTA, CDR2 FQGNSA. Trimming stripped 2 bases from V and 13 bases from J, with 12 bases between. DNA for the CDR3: TGTGCCAGCAGCTTATCGTTAGGAGGCCAGTTCTTC. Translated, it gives CASSLSLGGQFF.

CDR3: CASSWETNSNQPQHF. The CDR3 coding sequence is TGTGCCTCCTCTTGGGAGACGAATAGCAATCAGCCCCAGCATTTT. The chain has TRBV27 and TRBJ1-5; D call uncertain. Germline V gene lookup returns CDR1 MNHEY and CDR2 SMNVEV (reference sequence). Trimming removed 11 bases from V and 0 bases from J, with 17 bases in between. The CDR3 spans 15 residues.

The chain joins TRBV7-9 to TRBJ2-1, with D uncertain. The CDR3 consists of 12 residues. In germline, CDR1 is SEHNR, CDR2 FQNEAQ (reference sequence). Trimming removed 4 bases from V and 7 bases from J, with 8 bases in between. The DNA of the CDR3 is TGTGCCAGCAGCTCAGGCCGGAATGAGCAGTTCTTC. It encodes CASSSGRNEQFF. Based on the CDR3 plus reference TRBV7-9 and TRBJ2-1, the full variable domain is DTGVSQNPRHKITKRGQNVTFRCDPISEHNRLYWYRQTLGQGPEFLTYFQNEAQLEKSRLLSDRFSAERPKGSFSTLEIQRTEQGDSAMYLCASSSGRNEQFFGPGTRLTVL.

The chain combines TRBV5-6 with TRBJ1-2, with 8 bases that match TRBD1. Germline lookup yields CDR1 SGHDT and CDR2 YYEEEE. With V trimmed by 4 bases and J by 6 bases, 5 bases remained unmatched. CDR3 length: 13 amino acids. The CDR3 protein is CASSPDRADGYTF. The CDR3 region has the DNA TGTGCCAGCAGCCCGGACAGGGCAGATGGCTACACCTTC. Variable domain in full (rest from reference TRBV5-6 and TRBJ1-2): DAGVTQSPTHLIKTRGQQVTLRCSPKSGHDTVSWYQQALGQGPQFIFQYYEEEERQRGNFPDRFSGHQFPNYSSELNVNALLLGDSALYLCASSPDRADGYTFGSGTRLTVV.

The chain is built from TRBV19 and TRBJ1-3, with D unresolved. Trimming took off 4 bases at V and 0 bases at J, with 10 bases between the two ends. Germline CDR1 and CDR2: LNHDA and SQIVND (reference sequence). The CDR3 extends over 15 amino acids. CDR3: CASSTEGRSGNTIYF. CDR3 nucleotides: TGTGCCAGTAGTACAGAGGGCCGCTCTGGAAACACCATATATTTT.

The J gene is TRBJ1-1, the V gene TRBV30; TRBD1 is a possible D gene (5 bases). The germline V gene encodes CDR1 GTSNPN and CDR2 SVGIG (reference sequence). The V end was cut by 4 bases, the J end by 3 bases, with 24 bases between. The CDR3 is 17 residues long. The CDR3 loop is CAWTPPRDRRRDTEAFF. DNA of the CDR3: TGTGCCTGGACTCCCCCCCGCGACAGAAGGAGAGACACTGAAGCTTTCTTT.

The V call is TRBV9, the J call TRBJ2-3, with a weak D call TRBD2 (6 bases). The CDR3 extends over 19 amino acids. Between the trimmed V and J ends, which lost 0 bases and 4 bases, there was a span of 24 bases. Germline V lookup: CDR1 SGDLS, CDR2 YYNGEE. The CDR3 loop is CASSVGGGWLAVWADTQYF. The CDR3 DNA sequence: TGTGCCAGCAGCGTAGGCGGAGGGTGGCTAGCTGTTTGGGCAGATACGCAGTATTTT.

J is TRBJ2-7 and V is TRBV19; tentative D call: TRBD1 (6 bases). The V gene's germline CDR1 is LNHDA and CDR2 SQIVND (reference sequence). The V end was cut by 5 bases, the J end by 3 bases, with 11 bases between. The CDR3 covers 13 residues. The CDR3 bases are TGTGCCAGTAGTCCGACAGGCAACTACGAGCAGTACTTC. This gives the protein CASSPTGNYEQYF. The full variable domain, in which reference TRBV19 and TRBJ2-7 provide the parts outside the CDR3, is DGGITQSPKYLFRKEGQNVTLSCEQNLNHDAMYWYRQDPGQGLRLIYYSQIVNDFQKGDIAEGYSVSREKKESFPLTVTSAQKNPTAFYLCASSPTGNYEQYFGPGTRLTVT.

DNA for the CDR3: TGCGCCAGCATTGGGGGGGACTTCGTAGGCACCCAGTACTTC. Amino acids: CASIGGDFVGTQYF. J is TRBJ2-5 and V is TRBV5-1; 7 bases match TRBD2. Germline lookup yields CDR1 SGHRS and CDR2 YFSETQ. V lost 6 bases, J lost 8 bases, and 13 bases stayed unmatched. There are 14 residues in the CDR3.

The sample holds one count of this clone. The CDR3, as DNA: TGTGCCAGCAAGTGGCAAAACACTGAAGCTTTCTTT. Its translation: CASKWQNTEAFF. The genes are TRBV6-1 and TRBJ1-1; no definite D call. Germline loops: CDR1 MNHNS, CDR2 SASEGT. V was trimmed by 7 bases and J by 2 bases, leaving 8 bases between them. CDR3 length: 12 amino acids.

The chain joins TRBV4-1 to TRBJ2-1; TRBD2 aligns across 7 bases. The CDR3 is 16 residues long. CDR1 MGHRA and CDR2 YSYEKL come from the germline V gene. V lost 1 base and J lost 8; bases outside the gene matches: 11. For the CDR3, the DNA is TGCGCCAGCAGCCAAGTCTCACTAGCGCCAAGCTATGAGCAGTTCTTC. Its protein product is CASSQVSLAPSYEQFF.

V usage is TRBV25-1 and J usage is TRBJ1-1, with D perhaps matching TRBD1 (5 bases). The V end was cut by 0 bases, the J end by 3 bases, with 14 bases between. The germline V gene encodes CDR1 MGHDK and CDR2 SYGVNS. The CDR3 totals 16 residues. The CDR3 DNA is TGTGCCAGCAGTGAATATCCCGCGGGGGTGTACACTGAAGCTTTCTTT. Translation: CASSEYPAGVYTEAFF.

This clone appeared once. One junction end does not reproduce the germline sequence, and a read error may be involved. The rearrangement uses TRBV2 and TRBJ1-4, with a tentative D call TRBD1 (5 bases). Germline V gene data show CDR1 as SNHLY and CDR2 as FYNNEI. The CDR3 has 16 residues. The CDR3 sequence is CASSEALSGTLRSWLF. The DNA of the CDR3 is TGTGCCAGCAGTGAAGCGCTTTCAGGGACTTTACGTTCTTGGCTTTTT. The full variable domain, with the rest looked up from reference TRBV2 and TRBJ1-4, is EPEVTQTPSHQVTQMGQEVILRCVPISNHLYFYWYRQILGQKVEFLVSFYNNEISEKSEIFDDQFSVERPDGSNFTLKIRSTKLEDSAMYFCASSEALSGTLRSWLFGSGTQLSVL.

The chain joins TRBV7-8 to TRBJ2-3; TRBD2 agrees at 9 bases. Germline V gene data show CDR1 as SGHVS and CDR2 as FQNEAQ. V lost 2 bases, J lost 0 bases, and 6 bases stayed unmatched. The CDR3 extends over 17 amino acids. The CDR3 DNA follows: TGTGCCAGCAGCTTAACGCCGGGACTAGCTAGCACAGATACGCAGTATTTT. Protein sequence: CASSLTPGLASTDTQYF.

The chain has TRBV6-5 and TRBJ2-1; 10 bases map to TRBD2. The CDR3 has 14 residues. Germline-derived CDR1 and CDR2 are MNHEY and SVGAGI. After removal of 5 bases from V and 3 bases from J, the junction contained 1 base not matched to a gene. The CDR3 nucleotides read TGTGCCAGCAGTCGACTAGCGGGCTACAATGAGCAGTTCTTC. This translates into CASSRLAGYNEQFF.

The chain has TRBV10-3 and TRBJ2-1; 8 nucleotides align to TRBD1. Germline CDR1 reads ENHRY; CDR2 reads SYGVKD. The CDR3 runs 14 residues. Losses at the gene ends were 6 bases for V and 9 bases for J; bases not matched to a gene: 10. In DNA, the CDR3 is TGTGCCATCAGGCGGACAGGGCCCCGGGGTGAGCAGTTCTTC. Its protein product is CAIRRTGPRGEQFF.